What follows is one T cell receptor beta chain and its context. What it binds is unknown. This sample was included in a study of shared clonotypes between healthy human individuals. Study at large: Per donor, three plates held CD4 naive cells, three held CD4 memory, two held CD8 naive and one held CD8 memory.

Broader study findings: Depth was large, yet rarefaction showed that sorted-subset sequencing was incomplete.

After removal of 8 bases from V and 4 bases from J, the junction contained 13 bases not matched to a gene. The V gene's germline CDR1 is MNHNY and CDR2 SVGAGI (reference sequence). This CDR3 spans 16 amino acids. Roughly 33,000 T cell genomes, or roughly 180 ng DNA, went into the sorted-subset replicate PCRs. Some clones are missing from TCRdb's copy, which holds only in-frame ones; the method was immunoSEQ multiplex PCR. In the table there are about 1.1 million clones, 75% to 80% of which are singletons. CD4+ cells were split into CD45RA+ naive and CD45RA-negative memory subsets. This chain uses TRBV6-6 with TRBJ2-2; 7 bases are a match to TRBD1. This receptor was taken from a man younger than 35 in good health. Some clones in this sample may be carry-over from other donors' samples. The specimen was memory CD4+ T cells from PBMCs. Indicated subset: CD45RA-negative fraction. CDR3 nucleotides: TGTGCCAGCTACCCGGGACAGAAAGGGTCCACCGGGGAGCTGTTTTTT. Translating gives CASYPGQKGSTGELFF.